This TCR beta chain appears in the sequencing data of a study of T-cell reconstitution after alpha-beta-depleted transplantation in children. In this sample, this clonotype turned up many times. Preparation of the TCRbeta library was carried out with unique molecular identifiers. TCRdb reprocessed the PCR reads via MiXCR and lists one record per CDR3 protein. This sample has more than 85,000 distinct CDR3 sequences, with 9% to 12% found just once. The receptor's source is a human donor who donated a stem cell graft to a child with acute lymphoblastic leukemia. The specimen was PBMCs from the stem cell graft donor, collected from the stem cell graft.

The CDR3 spells CSATKTGTYEQYF. CDR3 DNA: TGCAGTGCTACCAAGACAGGGACCTACGAGCAGTACTTC. V usage is TRBV20-1 and J usage is TRBJ2-7; 7 bases agree with TRBD1. Germline assignment: CDR1 DFQATT and CDR2 SNEGSKA (reference sequence). This CDR3 is 13 amino acids long. V lost 4 bases and J lost 2; bases outside the gene matches: 5.